This T cell receptor (beta chain) was found in a study of OX40 agonist ivuxolimab in advanced cancers. With respect to this clone: Its specificity is unknown.

Regarding the study as a whole: At 0.1 to 3.0 mg/kg, CD4+ and CD8+ blood T cells expanded clonally by week 6.

Measured with immunoSEQ multiplex PCR; TCRdb has only the in-frame clones, and not every one. The sample shows tens of thousands of clones, approximately 90% of them seen only once. The receptor was derived from an adult with an advanced solid tumor such as melanoma, head and neck, liver or kidney cancer. Sequences were derived from CD4+ or CD8+ T cells sorted from blood, sampled in a trial of the OX40 agonist ivuxolimab.

The CDR3 sequence: CASSLVGQSNQPQHF. Here the CDR3 DNA reads TGTGCCAGCAGCTTGGTAGGACAGTCCAATCAGCCCCAGCATTTT. The chain combines TRBV5-5 with TRBJ1-5, with D possibly being TRBD1 (6 bases). V dropped 0 bases and J dropped 3 bases, with 10 bases sitting between them. This CDR3 spans 15 amino acids. Per the germline V gene, CDR1 is SGHKS and CDR2 is YYEKEE (reference sequence).